This is a list of T cell receptor beta chains from one sample in a study of cytomegalovirus exposure and HLA in healthy donors. Libraries were prepared by immunoSEQ multiplex PCR; TCRdb keeps only in-frame clonotypes and omits some of them. Of hundreds of thousands of clones in the sample, about 78% were seen once. The sequenced material came from PBMCs. The receptors derive from a male donor in good health and CMV-seronegative. CDR3s leave out the opening cysteine and the closing phenylalanine or tryptophan.

CDR3 length: 14
V gene: TRBV7-6
J gene: TRBJ2-3
CDR3 protein: ASTLLGGRNTDTQY

CDR3 length: 13
V gene: TRBV23-1
J gene: TRBJ2-7
CDR3 protein: ASSRRGPWAYEQY

CDR3 length: 13
V gene: TRBV6-5
J gene: TRBJ2-1
CDR3 protein: ASSYATSARDEQF

CDR3 length: 12
V gene: TRBV19
J gene: TRBJ2-5
CDR3 protein: ASSMPGLVETQY

CDR3 length: 12
V gene: TRBV6-5
J gene: TRBJ1-5
CDR3 protein: ASTTNRANQPQH

CDR3 length: 12
V gene: TRBV2
J gene: TRBJ2-7
CDR3 protein: ASDLAPNPYEQY

CDR3 length: 10
V gene: TRBV6-6
J gene: TRBJ1-1
CDR3 protein: ASTTGGAEAF

CDR3 length: 15
V gene: TRBV7-6
J gene: TRBJ2-5
CDR3 protein: ASSLKKTSGSMETQY

CDR3 length: 13
V gene: TRBV5-3
J gene: TRBJ2-5
CDR3 protein: ARSLPGQRQETQY

CDR3 length: 13
V gene: TRBV2
J gene: TRBJ2-7
CDR3 protein: ASRSGAGGLGEQY

CDR3 length: 12
V gene: TRBV5-4
J gene: TRBJ2-7
CDR3 protein: ASSVGDRSYEQY

CDR3 length: 13
V gene: TRBV27
J gene: TRBJ2-3
CDR3 protein: ASSPRDRGTDTQY

CDR3 length: 14
V gene: TRBV11-2
J gene: TRBJ2-5
CDR3 protein: ASSGRTSGREETQY

CDR3 length: 13
V gene: TRBV4-1
J gene: TRBJ2-5
CDR3 protein: ASSQKGRGQETQY

CDR3 length: 13
V gene: TRBV7-9
J gene: TRBJ1-1
CDR3 protein: SSSLRGQGSTEAF

CDR3 length: 12
V gene: TRBV28
J gene: TRBJ2-2
CDR3 protein: ASSSTANTGELF

CDR3 length: 13
V gene: TRBV27
J gene: TRBJ2-7
CDR3 protein: ASSSPSKRVYEQY

CDR3 length: 13
V gene: TRBV28
J gene: TRBJ1-2
CDR3 protein: ASSSPARANYGYT

CDR3 length: 15
V gene: TRBV7-9
J gene: TRBJ1-2
CDR3 protein: ASSLVVRGRSNYGYT

CDR3 length: 12
V gene: TRBV10-2
J gene: TRBJ2-1
CDR3 protein: ASTPFARLDEQF

CDR3 length: 14
V gene: TRBV7-9
J gene: TRBJ2-5
CDR3 protein: ASQEEEGAIGETQY

CDR3 length: 15
V gene: TRBV12-5
J gene: TRBJ1-3
CDR3 protein: ASGLNAGRSSGNTIY

CDR3 length: 12
V gene: TRBV7-9
J gene: TRBJ2-3
CDR3 protein: ASSLLHSTDTQY

CDR3 length: 13
V gene: TRBV7-3
J gene: TRBJ2-2
CDR3 protein: ASSYGQGEVGELF

CDR3 length: 13
V gene: TRBV14
J gene: TRBJ2-7
CDR3 protein: ASSQTGGLSYEQY

CDR3 length: 14
V gene: TRBV19
J gene: TRBJ2-3
CDR3 protein: ASRGHGQLPTHTQY

CDR3 length: 15
V gene: TRBV28
J gene: TRBJ2-7
CDR3 protein: ASSLYPTGGLSYEQY

CDR3 length: 13
V gene: TRBV7-2
J gene: TRBJ2-1
CDR3 protein: ASSQTSAQGNEQF

CDR3 length: 12
V gene: TRBV19
J gene: TRBJ2-5
CDR3 protein: ASSPGTSQETQY

CDR3 length: 16
V gene: TRBV18
J gene: TRBJ2-6
CDR3 protein: ASSPLRGGLSGANVLT

CDR3 length: 13
V gene: TRBV5-1
J gene: TRBJ1-4
CDR3 protein: ASSSDRGQNEKLF

CDR3 length: 13
V gene: TRBV7-2
J gene: TRBJ2-7
CDR3 protein: ASSSGQQLTYEQY

CDR3 length: 11
V gene: TRBV27
J gene: TRBJ2-7
CDR3 protein: ASSLGKSYEQY

CDR3 length: 13
V gene: TRBV6-1
J gene: TRBJ1-4
CDR3 protein: ASSERGAANEKLF

CDR3 length: 13
V gene: TRBV27
J gene: TRBJ1-2
CDR3 protein: ASSPVGQGNYGYT

CDR3 length: 10
V gene: TRBV29-1
J gene: TRBJ2-3
CDR3 protein: SVSGRADTQY

CDR3 length: 12
V gene: TRBV10-3
J gene: TRBJ1-4
CDR3 protein: AISDGTGVEKLF

CDR3 length: 13
V gene: TRBV9
J gene: TRBJ1-3
CDR3 protein: ASSVRTGPGNTIY

CDR3 length: 12
V gene: TRBV9
J gene: TRBJ2-1
CDR3 protein: ASSVESAYNEQF

CDR3 length: 16
V gene: TRBV19
J gene: TRBJ1-1
CDR3 protein: ASSMKRDRGLSNTEAF

CDR3 length: 13
V gene: TRBV5-6
J gene: TRBJ2-5
CDR3 protein: ASSLQAGGSETQY

CDR3 length: 15
V gene: TRBV7-9
J gene: TRBJ2-1
CDR3 protein: ASSYPLTGAGYNEQF

CDR3 length: 11
V gene: TRBV11-3
J gene: TRBJ2-7
CDR3 protein: ASSFGGDYEQY